The 9 T cell receptor beta chains below all came from one sample that was sequenced in a study of cytomegalovirus exposure and HLA in healthy donors. The PCR used 60 Vbeta and 13 Jbeta primers. Using immunoSEQ multiplex PCR, the repertoire was profiled, and TCRdb retains in-frame clones only, with some absent. The data contain approximately 280,000 clones, around 90% of them seen just once; the ten biggest clones take up about 2.5%. The sample consisted of PBMCs. The receptors originated from a woman under 30 in good health and CMV-seronegative.

This clone appeared a few times. This rearrangement joins TRBV5-1 to TRBJ2-7; 7 bases map to TRBD2. CDR3 length: 15 residues. Germline V gives CDR1 SGHRS, CDR2 YFSETQ. Trimming at V came to 4 bases and at J to 2 bases, leaving 9 bases not matched to a gene. As DNA, the CDR3 is TGCGCCAGCAGCCCCCCGACGGCGGGGGCCTACGAGCAGTACTTC. It is translated as CASSPPTAGAYEQYF.

The chain has TRBV2 and TRBJ1-1, with TRBD1 identical over 7 bases. Germline V gene sequence: CDR1 SNHLY, CDR2 FYNNEI. The CDR3 has 13 amino acids. CDR3 loop: CAWARDSNTEAFF. The CDR3 coding sequence is TGTGCTTGGGCCCGGGACAGCAACACTGAAGCTTTCTTT.

The V and J genes are TRBV6-1 and TRBJ1-1; D remains unclear. The length of the CDR3 is 13 residues. Trimming removed 5 bases at V and 2 bases at J, with 9 bases between. Germline values: CDR1 MNHNS, CDR2 SASEGT. The CDR3 DNA reads TGTGCCAGCAGTTATATCGGTAACACTGAAGCTTTCTTT. Amino acids: CASSYIGNTEAFF.

The rearrangement links TRBV13 to TRBJ2-7; 7 positions agree with TRBD1. V shed 4 bases and J 3 bases; nucleotides not matched to a gene: 6. The CDR3 length is 14 residues. Germline V lookup: CDR1 PRHDT, CDR2 FYEKMQ (reference sequence). CDR3 sequence reads: CASSYDRAGYEQYF. The CDR3 coding sequence is TGTGCCAGCAGCTATGACAGGGCGGGCTACGAGCAGTACTTC.

This chain connects TRBV19 to TRBJ1-2; D perhaps matches TRBD1 (5 bases). Germline V lookup: CDR1 LNHDA, CDR2 SQIVND (reference sequence). This CDR3 is 14 amino acids long. The ends were cut back, 3 bases at V and 3 bases at J, with 11 bases in the middle. In DNA form, the CDR3 reads TGTGCCAGTAGTATTTCAGGGCCCGACTATGGCTACACCTTC. This encodes CASSISGPDYGYTF. The full variable domain, rest sourced from reference TRBV19 and TRBJ1-2, is DGGITQSPKYLFRKEGQNVTLSCEQNLNHDAMYWYRQDPGQGLRLIYYSQIVNDFQKGDIAEGYSVSREKKESFPLTVTSAQKNPTAFYLCASSISGPDYGYTFGSGTRLTVV.

The genes are TRBV29-1 and TRBJ2-1, with D possibly TRBD1 on 6 matching bases. The CDR3 extends over 13 amino acids. The germline gives CDR1 SQVTM, CDR2 ANQGSEA. V gave up 0 bases and J gave up 4 bases, with 7 bases separating them. The CDR3 DNA follows: TGCAGCGTTGAAGAGACAGGTTACAATGAGCAGTTCTTC. Translation gives CSVEETGYNEQFF.

The chain links TRBV18 to TRBJ1-2; D gene unclear. Trimming took 1 base from V and 2 from J, leaving 11 bases between them. Germline-derived CDR1 and CDR2 are KGHSH and LQKENI. The CDR3 covers 15 residues. The CDR3, as DNA: TGTGCCAGCTCACCACAGGCAGGACTGAACTATGGCTACACCTTC. It encodes CASSPQAGLNYGYTF.

The J gene is TRBJ2-1, the V gene TRBV7-2; D remains ambiguous. The CDR3 length is 11 residues. V gave up 5 bases and J gave up 8 bases, with 7 bases separating them. Germline loops: CDR1 SGHTA, CDR2 FQGNSA. CDR3 DNA sequence: TGTGCCAGCAGCCGTCTTGATGAGCAGTTCTTC. Translation: CASSRLDEQFF.

This rearrangement joins TRBV6-5 to TRBJ2-1, with 8 positions matching TRBD1. The ends lost 5 bases at V and 12 bases at J; junction bases unmatched: 6. This CDR3 comprises 12 residues. Germline V gene lookup returns CDR1 MNHEY and CDR2 SVGAGI. The CDR3: CASSEPGQAQFF. CDR3 nucleotides: TGTGCCAGCAGTGAGCCGGGACAGGCGCAGTTCTTC.